A single TCR beta chain is shown here with its context. The target antigen is unknown. The data were obtained in a study of T cell responses to AZD1222 COVID-19 vaccine. Findings of the study overall: The sample set comprised mostly white British donors with more females, and clonal diversity was possibly underestimated. Receipt of two AZD1222 doses was followed by a rise in Spike-specific TCR breadth and depth. There were repertoire samples only from the period after the peak T cell response.

Trimming removed 3 bases from V and 5 bases from J; junction bases left unmatched: 13. This CDR3 comprises 16 residues. CDR1 and CDR2 from the germline V gene are SGDLS and YYNGEE. Clones were read by immunoSEQ multiplex PCR, and TCRdb kept only the in-frame ones, dropping some. The data hold some 150,000 clones, with approximately 85% observed a single time. The receptor comes from an adult in good health. This specimen consisted of peripheral blood, obtained on day 0 of AZD1222 vaccination. V is TRBV9 and J is TRBJ2-5; TRBD1 aligns across 7 bases. CDR3 sequence reads: CASSDPQWGRGETQYF. CDR3 bases: TGTGCCAGCAGCGACCCCCAGTGGGGCAGGGGGGAGACCCAGTACTTC.